This record covers a single T cell receptor (beta chain). Germline V lookup: CDR1 SGDLS, CDR2 YYNGEE. The CDR3 consists of 16 residues. The V end lost 4 bases, the J end lost 2 bases, and 18 bases lay between the germline ends. This record belongs to a study of shared clonotypes between healthy human individuals. Profiling relied on immunoSEQ multiplex PCR, and the TCRdb table lists in-frame clones only, not all of them. The table includes about 2 million clones, 95% detected once. The J gene is TRBJ1-1, the V gene TRBV9; D is ambiguous. Sequenced input: naive CD4+ T cells sorted from blood. Subset specified: CD45RA+ positively selected. This sequence originates from a man aged 18-30 years in good health. The CDR3 region has the DNA TGTGCCAGCAGCCCGAGACCCCCCACTAGTAACACTGAAGCTTTCTTT. Protein product: CASSPRPPTSNTEAFF. The full variable domain, with the rest looked up from reference TRBV9 and TRBJ1-1, is DSGVTQTPKHLITATGQRVTLRCSPRSGDLSVYWYQQSLDQGLQFLIQYYNGEERAKGNILERFSAQQFPDLHSELNLSSLELGDSALYFCASSPRPPTSNTEAFFGQGTRLTVV.